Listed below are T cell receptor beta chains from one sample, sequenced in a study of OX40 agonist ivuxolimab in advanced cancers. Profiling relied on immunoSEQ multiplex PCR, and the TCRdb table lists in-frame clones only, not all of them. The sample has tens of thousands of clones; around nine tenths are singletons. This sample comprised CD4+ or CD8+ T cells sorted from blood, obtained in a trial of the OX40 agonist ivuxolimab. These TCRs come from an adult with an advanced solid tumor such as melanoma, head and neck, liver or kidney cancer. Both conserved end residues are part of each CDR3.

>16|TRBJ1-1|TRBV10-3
CAISPRGGALNTEAFF
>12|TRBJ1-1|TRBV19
CASSVEGAEAFF
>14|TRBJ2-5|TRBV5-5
CASSLESERETQYF
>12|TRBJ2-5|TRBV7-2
CASSLAPLAQYF
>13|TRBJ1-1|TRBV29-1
CSVVMLGGTEAFF
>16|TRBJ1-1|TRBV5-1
CASSTGTGLKDTEAFF
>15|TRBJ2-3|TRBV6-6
CASNPTSGVTDTQYF
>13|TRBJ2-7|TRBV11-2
CASSLRLYYEQYF
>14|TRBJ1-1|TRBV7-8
CASSLALRVTEAFF
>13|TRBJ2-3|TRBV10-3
CASGQGREDTQYF
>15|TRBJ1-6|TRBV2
CASSVSGVSNSPLHF
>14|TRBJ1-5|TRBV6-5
CASSYRQTHQPQHF
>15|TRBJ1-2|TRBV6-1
CASTIAPGQPYGYTF
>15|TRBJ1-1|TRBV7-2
CASSLGDRRNTEAFF
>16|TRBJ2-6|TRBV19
CASSPGQPSGANVLTF
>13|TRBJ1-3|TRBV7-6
CASRQSSGNTIYF
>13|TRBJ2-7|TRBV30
CAWSDRGEYEQYF
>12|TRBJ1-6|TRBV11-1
CACRRGDSPLHF
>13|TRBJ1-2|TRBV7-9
CASSLPGWYGYTF
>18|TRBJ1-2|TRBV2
CASSPSPPGHSFGYGYTF
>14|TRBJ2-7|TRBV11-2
CASSLGGANYEQYF
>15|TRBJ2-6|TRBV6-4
CASSFQGTGANVLTF
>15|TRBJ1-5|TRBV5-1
CASSVTGGSNQPQHF
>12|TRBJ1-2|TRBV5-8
CASSLDTYGYTF
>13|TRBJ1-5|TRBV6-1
CASSDEGNQPQHF
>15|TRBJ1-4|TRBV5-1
CASRGRGQMDEKLFF
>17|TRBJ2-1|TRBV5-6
CASSLFGGQRSYNEQFF
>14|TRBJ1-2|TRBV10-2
CASSRTGRSYGYTF
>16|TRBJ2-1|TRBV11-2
CASSLRIRGAGNEQFF
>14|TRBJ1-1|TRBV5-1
CASSLRQTGAEAFF
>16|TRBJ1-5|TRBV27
CASSSRTGGVHQPQHF
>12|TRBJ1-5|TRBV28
CASSLVVQPQHF
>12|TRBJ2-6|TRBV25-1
CASTSGANVLTF
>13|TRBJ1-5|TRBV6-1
CASIAGKIGPQHF
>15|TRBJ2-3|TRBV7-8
CASSPRAWDTDTQYF
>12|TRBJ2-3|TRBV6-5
CASSYEGDTQYF
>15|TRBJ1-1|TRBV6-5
CASELGDERNTEAFF